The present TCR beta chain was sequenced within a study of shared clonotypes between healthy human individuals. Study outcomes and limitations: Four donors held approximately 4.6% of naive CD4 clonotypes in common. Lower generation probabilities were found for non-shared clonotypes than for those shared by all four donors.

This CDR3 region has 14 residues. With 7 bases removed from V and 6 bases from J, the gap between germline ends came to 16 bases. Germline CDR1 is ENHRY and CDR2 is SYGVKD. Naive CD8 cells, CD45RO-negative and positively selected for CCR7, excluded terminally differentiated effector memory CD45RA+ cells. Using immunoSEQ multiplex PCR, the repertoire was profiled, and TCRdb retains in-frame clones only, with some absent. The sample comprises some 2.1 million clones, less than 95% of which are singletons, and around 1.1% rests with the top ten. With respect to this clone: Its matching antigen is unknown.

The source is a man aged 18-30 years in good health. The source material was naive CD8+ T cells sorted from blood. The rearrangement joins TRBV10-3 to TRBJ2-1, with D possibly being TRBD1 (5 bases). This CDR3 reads CAINPGLSTNEQFF. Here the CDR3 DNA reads TGTGCCATCAACCCAGGGCTGAGTACCAATGAGCAGTTCTTC.